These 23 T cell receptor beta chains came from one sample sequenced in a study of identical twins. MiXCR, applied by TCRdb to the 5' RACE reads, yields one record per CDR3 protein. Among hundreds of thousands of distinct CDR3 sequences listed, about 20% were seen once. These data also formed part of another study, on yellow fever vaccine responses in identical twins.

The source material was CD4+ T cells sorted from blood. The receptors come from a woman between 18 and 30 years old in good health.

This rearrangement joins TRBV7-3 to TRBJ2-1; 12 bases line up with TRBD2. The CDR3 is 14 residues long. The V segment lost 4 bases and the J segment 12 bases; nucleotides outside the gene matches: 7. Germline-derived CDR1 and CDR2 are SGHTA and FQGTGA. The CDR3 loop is CASSSTSGSSTQFF. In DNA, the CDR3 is TGTGCCAGCAGCTCGACTAGCGGGAGCTCGACGCAGTTCTTC. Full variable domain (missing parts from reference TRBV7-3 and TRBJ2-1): GAGVSQTPSNKVTEKGKYVELRCDPISGHTALYWYRQSLGQGPEFLIYFQGTGAADDSGLPNDRFFAVRPEGSVSTLKIQRTERGDSAVYLCASSSTSGSSTQFFGPGTRLTVL.

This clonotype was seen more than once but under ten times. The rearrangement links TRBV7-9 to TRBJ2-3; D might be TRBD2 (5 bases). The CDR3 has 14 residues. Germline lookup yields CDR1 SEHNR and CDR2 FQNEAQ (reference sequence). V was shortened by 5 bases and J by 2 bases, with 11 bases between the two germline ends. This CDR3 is CASSQGLITDTQYF. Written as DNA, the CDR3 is TGTGCCAGCAGCCAAGGACTCATCACAGATACGCAGTATTTT.

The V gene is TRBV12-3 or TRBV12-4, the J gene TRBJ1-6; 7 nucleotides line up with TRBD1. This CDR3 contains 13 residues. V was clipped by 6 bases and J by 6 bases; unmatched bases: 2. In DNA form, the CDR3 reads TGTGCCAGCAGGGGGACAGTTAATTCACCCCTCCACTTT. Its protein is CASRGTVNSPLHF.

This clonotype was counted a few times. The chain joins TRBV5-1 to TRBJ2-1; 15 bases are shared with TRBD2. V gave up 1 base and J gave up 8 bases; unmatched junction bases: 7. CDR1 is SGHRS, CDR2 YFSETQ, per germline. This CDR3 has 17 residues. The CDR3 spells CASSLSRTSGGADEQFF. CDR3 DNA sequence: TGCGCCAGCAGCTTGTCGAGGACTAGCGGGGGGGCCGATGAGCAGTTCTTC.

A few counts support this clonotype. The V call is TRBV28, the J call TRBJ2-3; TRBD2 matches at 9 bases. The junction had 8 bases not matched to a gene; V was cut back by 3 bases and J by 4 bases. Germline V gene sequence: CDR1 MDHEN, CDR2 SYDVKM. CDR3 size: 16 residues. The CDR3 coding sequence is TGTGCCAGCAGTTTTTATGGCGGGGGGGGATCAGATACGCAGTATTTT. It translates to CASSFYGGGGSDTQYF. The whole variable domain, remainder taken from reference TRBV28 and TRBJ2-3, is DVKVTQSSRYLVKRTGEKVFLECVQDMDHENMFWYRQDPGLGLRLIYFSYDVKMKEKGDIPEGYSVSREKKERFSLILESASTNQTSMYLCASSFYGGGGSDTQYFGPGTRLTVL.

The DNA for the CDR3 is TGTGCCAGTAGTCCGGGACTAGCGGAGCAGTTCTTC. It translates to CASSPGLAEQFF. The rearrangement links TRBV19 to TRBJ2-1; 10 bases line up with TRBD2. The CDR3 consists of 12 residues. Germline V CDR1 and CDR2: LNHDA, SQIVND (reference sequence). Trimming at V came to 5 bases and at J to 10 bases, leaving 2 bases not matched to a gene. Together with reference TRBV19 and TRBJ2-1, the CDR3 gives the full variable domain: DGGITQSPKYLFRKEGQNVTLSCEQNLNHDAMYWYRQDPGQGLRLIYYSQIVNDFQKGDIAEGYSVSREKKESFPLTVTSAQKNPTAFYLCASSPGLAEQFFGPGTRLTVL.

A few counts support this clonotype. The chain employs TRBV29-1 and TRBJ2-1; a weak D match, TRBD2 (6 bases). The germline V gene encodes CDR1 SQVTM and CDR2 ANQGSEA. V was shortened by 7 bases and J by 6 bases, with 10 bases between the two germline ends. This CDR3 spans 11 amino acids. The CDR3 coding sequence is TGCAGCGGGGGGACTCCCAATGAGCAGTTCTTC. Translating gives CSGGTPNEQFF.

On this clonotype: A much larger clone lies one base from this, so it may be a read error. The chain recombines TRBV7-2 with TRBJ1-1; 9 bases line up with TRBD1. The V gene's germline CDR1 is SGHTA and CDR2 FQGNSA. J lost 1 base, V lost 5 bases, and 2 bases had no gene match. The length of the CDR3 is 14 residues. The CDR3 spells CASSIQGANTEAFF. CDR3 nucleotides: TGTGCCAGCAGCATACAGGGGGCGAACACTGAAGCTTTCTTT.

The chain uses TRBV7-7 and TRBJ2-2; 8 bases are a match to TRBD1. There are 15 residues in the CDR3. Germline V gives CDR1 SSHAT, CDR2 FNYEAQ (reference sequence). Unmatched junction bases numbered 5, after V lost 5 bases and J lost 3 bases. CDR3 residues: CASSTQGADTGELFF. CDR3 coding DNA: TGTGCCAGCAGCACGCAGGGGGCGGACACCGGGGAGCTGTTTTTT.

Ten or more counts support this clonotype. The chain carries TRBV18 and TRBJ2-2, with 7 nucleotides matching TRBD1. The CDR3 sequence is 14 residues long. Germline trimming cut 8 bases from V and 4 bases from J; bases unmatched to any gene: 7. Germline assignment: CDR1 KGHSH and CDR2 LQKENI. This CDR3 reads CASSPRQGTGELFF. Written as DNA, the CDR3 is TGTGCCAGCAGCCCTAGACAGGGCACCGGGGAGCTGTTTTTT.

The CDR3 DNA reads TGCGCCAGCAGCTCAAGGGGGCTTGAAAAACTGTTTTTT. It codes for CASSSRGLEKLFF. This chain links TRBV4-1 with TRBJ1-4; 7 nucleotides line up with TRBD1. Germline assignment: CDR1 MGHRA and CDR2 YSYEKL. The CDR3 runs 13 residues. The junction had 4 bases not matched to a gene; V was cut back by 5 bases and J by 7 bases.

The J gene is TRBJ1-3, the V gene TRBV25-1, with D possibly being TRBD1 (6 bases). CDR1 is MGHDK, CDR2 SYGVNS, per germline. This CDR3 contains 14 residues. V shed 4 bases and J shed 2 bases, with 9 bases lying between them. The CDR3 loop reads CASSVPGAGNTIYF. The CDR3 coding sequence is TGTGCCAGCAGTGTTCCAGGGGCTGGAAACACCATATATTTT.

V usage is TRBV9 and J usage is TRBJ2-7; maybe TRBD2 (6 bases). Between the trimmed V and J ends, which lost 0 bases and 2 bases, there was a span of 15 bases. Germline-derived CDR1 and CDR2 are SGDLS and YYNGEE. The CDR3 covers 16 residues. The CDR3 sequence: CASSVASEALAYEQYF. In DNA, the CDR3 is TGTGCCAGCAGCGTAGCTAGCGAGGCCCTGGCCTACGAGCAGTACTTC.

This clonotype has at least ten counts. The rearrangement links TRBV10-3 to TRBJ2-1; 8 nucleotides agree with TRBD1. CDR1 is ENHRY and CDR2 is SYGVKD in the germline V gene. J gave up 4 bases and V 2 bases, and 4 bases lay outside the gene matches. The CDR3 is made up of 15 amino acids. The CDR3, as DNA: TGTGCCATCAGTGAGAGGCAGGGGGCTTACAATGAGCAGTTCTTC. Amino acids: CAISERQGAYNEQFF.

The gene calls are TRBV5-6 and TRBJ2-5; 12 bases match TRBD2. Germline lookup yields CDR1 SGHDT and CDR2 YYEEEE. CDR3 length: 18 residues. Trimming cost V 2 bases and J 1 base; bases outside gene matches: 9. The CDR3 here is CASSFRTSGALVQETQYF. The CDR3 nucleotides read TGTGCCAGCAGCTTTCGGACTAGCGGGGCCCTCGTCCAAGAGACCCAGTACTTC.

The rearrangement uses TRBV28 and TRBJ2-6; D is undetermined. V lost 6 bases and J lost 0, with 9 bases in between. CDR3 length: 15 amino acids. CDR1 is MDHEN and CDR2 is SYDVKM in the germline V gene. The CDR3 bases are TGTGCCAGCAGCAACATGCCCTCTGGGGCCAACGTCCTGACTTTC. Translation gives CASSNMPSGANVLTF.

The CDR3 DNA sequence: TGTGCCAGCAGCTTAAATTTCGCGGCGGCAGCCGAGCAGTTCTTC. As protein: CASSLNFAAAAEQFF. The rearrangement joins TRBV7-6 to TRBJ2-1; D not resolved. The CDR3 runs 15 residues. CDR1 and CDR2 from the germline V gene are SGHVS and FNYEAQ. V was cut by 2 bases and J by 10 bases, with 18 bases left in between.

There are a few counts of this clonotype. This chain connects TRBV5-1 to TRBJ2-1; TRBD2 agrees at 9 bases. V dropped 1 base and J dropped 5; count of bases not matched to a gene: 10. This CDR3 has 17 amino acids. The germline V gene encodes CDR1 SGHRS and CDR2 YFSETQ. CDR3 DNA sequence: TGCGCCAGCAGCTTGTCACTCACTAGCGGGTATAACAATGAGCAGTTCTTC. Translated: CASSLSLTSGYNNEQFF.

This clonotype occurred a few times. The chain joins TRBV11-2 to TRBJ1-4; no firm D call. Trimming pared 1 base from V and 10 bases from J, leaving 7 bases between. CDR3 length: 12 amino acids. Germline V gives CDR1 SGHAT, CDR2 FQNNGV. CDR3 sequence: CASSLGEGKLFF. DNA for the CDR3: TGTGCCAGCAGCTTAGGGGAAGGAAAACTGTTTTTT.

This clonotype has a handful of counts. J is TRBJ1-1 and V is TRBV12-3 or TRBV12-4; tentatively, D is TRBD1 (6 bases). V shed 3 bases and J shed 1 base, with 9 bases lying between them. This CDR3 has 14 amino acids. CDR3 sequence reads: CASSFRQANTEAFF. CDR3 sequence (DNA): TGTGCCAGCAGTTTTAGACAGGCGAACACTGAAGCTTTCTTT.

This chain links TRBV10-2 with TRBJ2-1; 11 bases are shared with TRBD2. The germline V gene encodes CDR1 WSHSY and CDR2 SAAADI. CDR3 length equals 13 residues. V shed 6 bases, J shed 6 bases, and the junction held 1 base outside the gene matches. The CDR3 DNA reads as TGCGCCAGCAGACTAGCGGGGGTCAATGAGCAGTTCTTC. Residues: CASRLAGVNEQFF.

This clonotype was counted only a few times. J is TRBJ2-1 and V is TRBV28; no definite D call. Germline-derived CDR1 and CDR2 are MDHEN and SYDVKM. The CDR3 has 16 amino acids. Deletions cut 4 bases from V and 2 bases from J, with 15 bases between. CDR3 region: CASSYPDSYTYNEQFF. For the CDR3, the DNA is TGTGCCAGCAGTTACCCCGACTCTTACACCTACAATGAGCAGTTCTTC. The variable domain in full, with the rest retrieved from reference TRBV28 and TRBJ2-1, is DVKVTQSSRYLVKRTGEKVFLECVQDMDHENMFWYRQDPGLGLRLIYFSYDVKMKEKGDIPEGYSVSREKKERFSLILESASTNQTSMYLCASSYPDSYTYNEQFFGPGTRLTVL.

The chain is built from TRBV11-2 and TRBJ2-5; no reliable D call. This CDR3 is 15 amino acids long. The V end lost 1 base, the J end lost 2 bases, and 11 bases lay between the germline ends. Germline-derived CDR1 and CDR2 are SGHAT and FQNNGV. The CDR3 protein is CASSLVGFDQETQYF. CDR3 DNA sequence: TGTGCCAGCAGCTTAGTTGGGTTCGATCAAGAGACCCAGTACTTC.